The rows below give T cell receptor beta chains drawn from one sample of a study of T-cell memory formation after mild COVID-19. TCRdb called the 5' RACE reads again in MiXCR, with one record for every CDR3 protein. The data contain under 150,000 distinct CDR3 sequences, approximately 15% of them seen just once; the ten biggest clones take up about 14%. The specimen was PBMCs or a T cell subset sorted from them (not recorded which). These receptor sequences come from an adult woman who had mild COVID-19 (a few samples of this study predate the infection). Cell type and time point are not known. CDR3s include the opening cysteine and the closing phenylalanine or tryptophan. A D gene is named only where the DNA matches it firmly. Only some rows state a clone size, as once, few, many or a class for expanded clones.

cdr3_nt,cdr3_aa,d_call,j_call,clone_size,v_call
TGTGCCAGCAGTCCTGCGTCGGACAGGGATCACGAGCAGTACTTC,CASSPASDRDHEQYF,TRBD1,TRBJ2-7,few,TRBV27
TGTGCCAGCAGCTCCACCCCAGGGTCCAATCAGCCCCAGCATTTT,CASSSTPGSNQPQHF,.,TRBJ1-5,.,TRBV7-2
TGTGCCAGCAGTGCCATAGGACAGGGGAATCCGTACGAGCAGTACTTC,CASSAIGQGNPYEQYF,TRBD1,TRBJ2-7,few,TRBV25-1
TGTTCCACCAGCAGAGAAGCGGGAGGCTACAGGGAGCAGTACTTC,CSTSREAGGYREQYF,TRBD2,TRBJ2-7,.,TRBV15
TGTGCCTGGAGTCCGTCAGGGCTTGGGCAGCCCCAGTATTTT,CAWSPSGLGQPQYF,.,TRBJ2-3,once,TRBV30
TGTGCCAGCAGCCAAGAAGCAGGGTACGAGCAGTACTTC,CASSQEAGYEQYF,.,TRBJ2-7,few,TRBV4-2
TGTGCCAGCAGCTCAGGGGGTTCTCCCTACAATGAGCAGTTCTTC,CASSSGGSPYNEQFF,TRBD1,TRBJ2-1,few,TRBV7-3
TGCGCCAGCAGCCAAGGAGACCGCCTGGTTTTT,CASSQGDRLVF,.,TRBJ2-2,.,TRBV4-3
TGTGCCAGCAGCCCCAGAGTCGGGATCTATGGCTACACCTTC,CASSPRVGIYGYTF,.,TRBJ1-2,.,TRBV7-9
TGTGCCAGCAGTGAATTTAGCGGGATCACAGATACGCAGTATTTT,CASSEFSGITDTQYF,TRBD2,TRBJ2-3,few,TRBV25-1
TGTGCCAGCAGCTTGACGGACCATCCCTACGAGCAGTACTTC,CASSLTDHPYEQYF,.,TRBJ2-7,.,TRBV5-5
TGTGCCAGTAGCATTGAGGGAAGCTCCTACAATGAGCAGTTCTTC,CASSIEGSSYNEQFF,.,TRBJ2-1,.,TRBV19
TGTGCCAGCCCGTTTACAGGGCAAGATGGCTACACCTTC,CASPFTGQDGYTF,.,TRBJ1-2,.,TRBV2
TGTGCCAGCAGCTCGCGGACTAGCCGAAGGACAGATACGCAGTATTTT,CASSSRTSRRTDTQYF,TRBD2,TRBJ2-3,few,TRBV7-9
TGCGCCAGCAGCCACCCCTCGGATGCAGGGGCTTATAATTCACCCCTCCACTTT,CASSHPSDAGAYNSPLHF,.,TRBJ1-6,.,TRBV4-1
TGTGCCAGTCAACGAGGGCAGCTAGGGGCCCGGGAGACCCAGTACTTC,CASQRGQLGARETQYF,.,TRBJ2-5,.,TRBV7-8
TGCGCCAGCAGCTTGGGGCAGGGAATAGCCATGAACACTGAAGCTTTCTTT,CASSLGQGIAMNTEAFF,.,TRBJ1-1,.,TRBV5-1
TGCGCCAGCAGCCAAGCCCTTAGGACTAGCGGGACCACAGATACGCAGTATTTT,CASSQALRTSGTTDTQYF,TRBD2,TRBJ2-3,few,TRBV4-1
TGTGCCAGCAGCTTAGCAACGGTGACTAGCGGGAGAGGAAATGAGCAGTTCTTC,CASSLATVTSGRGNEQFF,TRBD2,TRBJ2-1,few,TRBV7-8
TGCGCCGCCAGCTTGGGTCCAGGGGGCTCGAACACTGAAGCTTTCTTT,CAASLGPGGSNTEAFF,TRBD1,TRBJ1-1,few,TRBV5-1
TGCAGTGCTAGAGACTTACCCCGGGACTCGTCCTACAATGAGCAGTTCTTC,CSARDLPRDSSYNEQFF,.,TRBJ2-1,many,TRBV20-1
TGCGCCAGCAGCTTGGGAGGGGGGGTAGACGAGCAGTACTTC,CASSLGGGVDEQYF,.,TRBJ2-7,.,TRBV5-1
TGTGCCAGCAGCCAAGATGTAAAAGGGGGCGAGCAGTACTTC,CASSQDVKGGEQYF,.,TRBJ2-7,.,TRBV4-2
TGCGCCAGCAGCCCCGGGACTAGCGGGTTCACAGATACGCAGTATTTT,CASSPGTSGFTDTQYF,TRBD2,TRBJ2-3,few,TRBV5-1
TGTGCCAGCTCACCAGGGCAGGGTTACAACACCTTC,CASSPGQGYNTF,.,TRBJ1-2,.,TRBV18
TGTGCCAGCAGTTTATTTCAGGGGGCGAAGTCCGGGGAGCTGTTTTTT,CASSLFQGAKSGELFF,TRBD1,TRBJ2-2,few,TRBV12-3/TRBV12-4
TGTGCCAGCCGCTGGGGGACAGGGATGGAGACCCAGTACTTC,CASRWGTGMETQYF,TRBD1,TRBJ2-5,few,TRBV7-9
TGTGCCAGTAAGGGGCCAGCTACCGGGGAGCTGTTTTTT,CASKGPATGELFF,.,TRBJ2-2,few,TRBV19
TGCGCCAGCAGCTTGGCCAAAGGCAGCGTGAACACTGAAGCTTTCTTT,CASSLAKGSVNTEAFF,.,TRBJ1-1,.,TRBV5-1
TGTGCCAGCAGTACTGACAGCTACGAGCAGTACTTC,CASSTDSYEQYF,.,TRBJ2-7,.,TRBV2
TGTGCCAGCACTCGGGACCGAGAGATCAAAAACATTCAGTACTTC,CASTRDREIKNIQYF,.,TRBJ2-4,few,TRBV2